The present T cell receptor (beta chain) was sequenced within a study of molecular identifiers for immune sequencing clone quantification. TCRdb independently ran MiXCR on the PCR reads; one entry per CDR3 protein. The sample has some 93,000 distinct CDR3 sequences, 21% seen once; the top ten hold 0.8% to 1.2%. Findings and limits, study-wide: Sharing of a barcode by identical TCR molecules could cause highly expanded clone sizes to be underestimated. Reportedly, one cell's Jurkat TCR RNA was detected within 1,200,000 naive CD8 cells. Clones with over 20 RNA copies captured over 98% of effector molecules but under 1% of naive ones.

CD8+CD4-CCR7+CD45RA+ sorting gave the naive CD8 T cells. Comment on this clonotype: Its antigen is undetermined. A much more abundant neighbour one base away suggests this may be a read error.

The V end was cut by 5 bases, the J end by 7 bases, with 20 bases between. The CDR3 consists of 15 residues. Germline V lookup: CDR1 MDHEN, CDR2 SYDVKM. The clonotype was recovered from a human donor in good health. Some libraries in this study had Jurkat cell RNA spiked in. Input material: naive CD8+ T cells from blood, with Jurkat cell RNA spiked in. Described subset: FACS-sorted CD8+CD4-CCR7+CD45RA+ naive T cells. The V call is TRBV28, the J call TRBJ2-5; D unclear. CDR3 in DNA: TGTGCCAGCAGTCTAACCCCCGTCAGGATCGGGACCCAGTACTTC. The encoded protein is CASSLTPVRIGTQYF.